The 24 T cell receptor beta chains below were found in one sample sequenced in a study of T cell repertoires in cytomegalovirus infection. Each CDR3 protein is one row after TCRdb ran MiXCR on the reads. The sample carries just under 550,000 distinct CDR3 sequences, less than 30% recorded once. Sequenced sample: PBMCs. Receptor source: a human donor in good health (CMV status not recorded). Some clones in this sample may be carry-over from other donors' samples.

This clonotype has ten or more counts. V gene TRBV12-3 or TRBV12-4 combines with J gene TRBJ2-1; 11 bases fit TRBD2. After removal of 6 bases from V and 6 bases from J, the junction contained 7 bases not matched to a gene. The CDR3 is made up of 15 amino acids. CDR3 nucleotide sequence: TGTGCCAGCAGCCAAACTAGCGGGAGACGCAATGAGCAGTTCTTC. Translating gives CASSQTSGRRNEQFF.

This chain links TRBV20-1 with TRBJ1-2; possible D gene TRBD1, 5 bases. Trimming shortened V by 5 bases and J by 6 bases, and 10 bases separated the two germline ends. The CDR3 is 11 amino acids. Germline CDR1 and CDR2: DFQATT and SNEGSKA (reference sequence). This CDR3 is CSAQGTNGYTF. In DNA, the CDR3 is TGCAGTGCTCAGGGTACTAATGGCTACACCTTC.

The V and J genes are TRBV19 and TRBJ2-7, with unresolved D. With 6 bases removed from V and 0 bases from J, the gap between germline ends came to 12 bases. The CDR3 has 14 residues. The V gene's germline CDR1 is LNHDA and CDR2 SQIVND (reference sequence). The CDR3 region has the DNA TGTGCCAGTAGCCATTTAGGGTCCTCCTACGAGCAGTACTTC. Its translation: CASSHLGSSYEQYF. Variable domain in full (rest from reference TRBV19 and TRBJ2-7): DGGITQSPKYLFRKEGQNVTLSCEQNLNHDAMYWYRQDPGQGLRLIYYSQIVNDFQKGDIAEGYSVSREKKESFPLTVTSAQKNPTAFYLCASSHLGSSYEQYFGPGTRLTVT.

This clonotype was found a few times. J is TRBJ2-1 and V is TRBV5-1; 10 nucleotides align to TRBD2. The V gene's germline CDR1 is SGHRS and CDR2 YFSETQ. CDR3 length equals 15 residues. J lost 5 bases, V lost 2 bases, and 4 bases had no gene match. The CDR3: CASSLGLAADNEQFF. The CDR3 DNA follows: TGCGCCAGCAGCTTAGGACTAGCGGCCGACAATGAGCAGTTCTTC.

This clonotype was picked up a small number of times. This chain uses TRBV10-3 with TRBJ2-5; 11 bases line up with TRBD2. Unmatched junction bases numbered 2, after V lost 2 bases and J lost 3 bases. This CDR3 has 15 residues. Germline values: CDR1 ENHRY, CDR2 SYGVKD. The CDR3 protein is CAISEPGLAEETQYF. As DNA, the CDR3 is TGTGCCATCAGTGAGCCGGGACTAGCGGAAGAGACCCAGTACTTC.

The genes are TRBV7-6 and TRBJ2-1; D ambiguous. V was cut by 5 bases and J by 5 bases, with 16 bases left in between. Germline lookup yields CDR1 SGHVS and CDR2 FNYEAQ. The CDR3 runs 15 residues. The CDR3 DNA sequence: TGTGCCAGCAGCCCGACAAGGAATAGCAACAATGAGCAGTTCTTC. The encoded protein is CASSPTRNSNNEQFF.

The V call is TRBV27, the J call TRBJ2-2; 7 nucleotides align to TRBD2. The V segment lost 4 bases and the J segment 0 bases; nucleotides outside the gene matches: 8. Germline V gene data show CDR1 as MNHEY and CDR2 as SMNVEV (reference sequence). The CDR3 sequence is 17 residues long. CDR3 sequence: CASSSPTSPSNTGELFF. The CDR3 bases are TGTGCCAGCAGTTCGCCGACTAGCCCGTCGAACACCGGGGAGCTGTTTTTT.

V usage is TRBV29-1 and J usage is TRBJ2-1; tentatively, D is TRBD1 (6 bases). The CDR3 loop spans 12 amino acids. V shed 7 bases and J shed 6 bases, with 13 bases lying between them. The V gene's germline CDR1 is SQVTM and CDR2 ANQGSEA. CDR3 amino acids: CSGGTGFNEQFF. As DNA, the CDR3 is TGCAGCGGTGGAACAGGGTTCAATGAGCAGTTCTTC.

The rearrangement joins TRBV7-9 to TRBJ1-2; 9 bases agree with TRBD1. V lost 5 bases to trimming and J lost 8 bases; unmatched junction nucleotides: 9. Germline CDR1 is SEHNR and CDR2 is FQNEAQ (reference sequence). The CDR3 sequence is 14 residues long. This CDR3 reads CASSNSGTGRGYTF. CDR3 coding DNA: TGTGCCAGCAGCAATTCCGGGACAGGGCGAGGCTACACCTTC.

This clonotype has a handful of counts. Mismatch with germline at one junction end may stem from a read error. V is TRBV5-1 and J is TRBJ1-1, with D unclear. CDR1 and CDR2 (germline): SGHRS, YFSETQ. The CDR3 contains 15 residues. The CDR3 coding sequence is TGCGCCAGCAGCTTGGAACACCTATGGGTCACTGGAGCTTTCTTT. It yields the protein CASSLEHLWVTGAFF.

The chain uses TRBV7-9 and TRBJ2-7, with a tentative D call TRBD1 (6 bases). The V gene lost 0 bases and the J gene lost 2 bases, with 11 bases spanning the gap. Germline CDR1 and CDR2: SEHNR and FQNEAQ (reference sequence). The CDR3 covers 15 residues. The CDR3 bases are TGTGCCAGCAGCTTAGCCGGGACATCAACCTACGAGCAGTACTTC. This translates into CASSLAGTSTYEQYF.

The V and J genes are TRBV28 and TRBJ2-1; 7 positions match TRBD1. V shed 11 bases and J 4 bases; nucleotides not matched to a gene: 5. The CDR3 contains 12 residues. Looked up from germline, CDR1 is MDHEN and CDR2 is SYDVKM. Written as DNA, the CDR3 is TGTGCCTCAGGGGGACAGTACAATGAGCAGTTCTTC. Amino acids: CASGGQYNEQFF.

This clonotype was counted between two and nine times. The chain is built from TRBV19 and TRBJ1-1, with 7 bases matching TRBD1. Germline V gene lookup returns CDR1 LNHDA and CDR2 SQIVND (reference sequence). The J segment lost 2 bases and the V segment lost 4 bases, leaving 1 base of the junction unmatched. The CDR3 length is 13 residues. The CDR3 DNA follows: TGTGCCAGTAGTAAGGGGGCCAACACTGAAGCTTTCTTT. As protein: CASSKGANTEAFF.

This clonotype appeared a few times. The genes are TRBV19 and TRBJ1-1, with TRBD1 identical over 7 bases. Germline CDR1 and CDR2: LNHDA and SQIVND (reference sequence). The CDR3 length is 14 residues. Losses at the gene ends were 6 bases for V and 5 bases for J; bases not matched to a gene: 9. The CDR3 loop reads CASRLDRVRTEAFF. The CDR3 nucleotides are TGTGCCAGTAGACTCGACAGGGTAAGAACTGAAGCTTTCTTT.

The chain has TRBV6-6 and TRBJ2-1, with D unresolved. Germline lookup yields CDR1 MNHNY and CDR2 SVGAGI (reference sequence). The CDR3 runs 19 residues. The ends were cut back, 0 bases at V and 0 bases at J, with 18 bases in the middle. The CDR3: CASSYSIGLGSSSYNEQFF. In DNA, the CDR3 is TGTGCCAGCAGTTACTCTATTGGGCTCGGGTCTAGCTCCTACAATGAGCAGTTCTTC.

The table lists this clonotype with a few counts. V gene TRBV30 combines with J gene TRBJ2-7; D remains ambiguous. Germline CDR1 is GTSNPN and CDR2 is SVGIG (reference sequence). Between the trimmed V and J ends, which lost 0 bases and 4 bases, there was a span of 10 bases. This CDR3 contains 13 residues. CDR3: CAWSVRAQYEQYV. The CDR3 region has the DNA TGTGCCTGGAGTGTACGGGCCCAGTACGAGCAGTACGTC.

This clonotype was observed a few times. The gene calls are TRBV20-1 and TRBJ2-7; no firm D call. The CDR3 sequence is 13 residues long. Germline V gene data show CDR1 as DFQATT and CDR2 as SNEGSKA (reference sequence). This chain's CDR3 is CSFPSAGAYEQYF. CDR3 DNA: TGCAGCTTTCCATCGGCCGGAGCCTACGAGCAGTACTTC.

The rearrangement uses TRBV18 and TRBJ1-1; 12 bases are a match to TRBD1. The CDR3 sequence is 19 residues long. Germline V lookup: CDR1 KGHSH, CDR2 LQKENI. Trimming cost V 1 base and J 0 bases; bases outside gene matches: 9. DNA for the CDR3: TGTGCCAGCTCACCACTACCGGGACAGGGGGCTTTCCTGAACACTGAAGCTTTCTTT. This gives the protein CASSPLPGQGAFLNTEAFF. Based on the CDR3 plus reference TRBV18 and TRBJ1-1, the full variable domain is NAGVMQNPRHLVRRRGQEARLRCSPMKGHSHVYWYRQLPEEGLKFMVYLQKENIIDESGMPKERFSAEFPKEGPSILRIQQVVRGDSAAYFCASSPLPGQGAFLNTEAFFGQGTRLTVV.

The V call is TRBV18, the J call TRBJ2-7; D may be TRBD1 (5 bases). The CDR3 length is 15 residues. Germline CDR1 is KGHSH and CDR2 is LQKENI. V dropped 6 bases and J dropped 3 bases, with 18 bases sitting between them. The CDR3 DNA reads TGTGCCAGCTCTTCCTTTAAGGGGAACCACTACGAGCAGTACTTC. It translates to CASSSFKGNHYEQYF.

This clonotype was observed at least ten times. This chain connects TRBV7-2 to TRBJ2-1; D assignment may be TRBD1 or TRBD2 (5 bases each). Trimming pared 2 bases from V and 7 bases from J, leaving 18 bases between. The germline CDR1 and CDR2 sequences are SGHTA and FQGNSA. The CDR3 runs 16 residues. The CDR3 region has the DNA TGTGCCAGCAGCTTACGGGGCGGAGAGGGGTGGAATGAGCAGTTCTTC. Translation: CASSLRGGEGWNEQFF.

The chain combines TRBV7-2 with TRBJ2-2; 11 bases are a match to TRBD2. The germline V gene has CDR1 SGHTA and CDR2 FQGNSA. Losses at the gene ends were 2 bases for V and 6 bases for J; bases not matched to a gene: 5. CDR3 length: 16 residues. The CDR3 sequence: CASSLTSGSLSGELFF. CDR3 nucleotide sequence: TGTGCCAGCAGCTTAACTAGCGGGAGTCTGTCCGGGGAGCTGTTTTTT. Together with reference TRBV7-2 and TRBJ2-2, the CDR3 gives the full variable domain: GAGVSQSPSNKVTEKGKDVELRCDPISGHTALYWYRQSLGQGLEFLIYFQGNSAPDKSGLPSDRFSAERTGGSVSTLTIQRTQQEDSAVYLCASSLTSGSLSGELFFGEGSRLTVL.

The chain carries TRBV7-2 and TRBJ1-2; 9 bases agree with TRBD1. Germline V lookup: CDR1 SGHTA, CDR2 FQGNSA. The CDR3 length is 14 residues. V trimming: 6 bases; J trimming: 8 bases; junction bases outside the gene matches: 10. CDR3 region: CASRAGQGLWGYTF. DNA of the CDR3: TGTGCCAGCAGAGCGGGACAGGGTCTCTGGGGCTACACCTTC.

This chain links TRBV6-2 or TRBV6-3 with TRBJ1-1, with a possible D match to TRBD1 (5 bases). The V end was cut by 2 bases, the J end by 3 bases, with 10 bases between. This CDR3 has 14 residues. Germline loops: CDR1 MNHEY, CDR2 SVGEGT. The CDR3 loop reads CASSYLRGYTEAFF. CDR3 DNA sequence: TGTGCCAGCAGTTACCTTCGGGGGTACACTGAAGCTTTCTTT.

This clonotype was detected only a few times. The chain joins TRBV27 to TRBJ2-4, with 8 positions matching TRBD2. The CDR3 is made up of 11 amino acids. The trim removed 6 bases at V and 8 bases at J, leaving 0 bases unmatched. Per germline, CDR1 MNHEY and CDR2 SMNVEV (reference sequence). CDR3: CASRRGDIQYF. DNA of the CDR3: TGTGCCAGCAGGCGGGGGGACATTCAGTACTTC.